These 30 T cell receptor beta chains were sequenced from one sample in a study of CD8+ T cells in alopecia areata. In each case, RNA was isolated and then reverse transcribed into cDNA as the sequencing template. Here immunoSEQ multiplex PCR was the method, and the copy in TCRdb shows in-frame clones only, minus some. The sample presents around 300,000 clones, none singletons. Cell sorting was performed on pooled cutaneous lymph node cells with CD4, CD8alpha, NKG2D, NKG2ACE and other markers. Source material: CD4+ T cells sorted from a lymph node. All receptors derive from a C3H/HeJ mouse with alopecia areata. MHC haplotype of the mouse line: H2-k.

Points on this clone: Gene names denote mouse genes. The read stops 4 residues short of the end of the CDR3; the missing end is completed from the germline J gene. This specimen includes other DNA sequences encoding the same CDR3. V and J are TRBV13-3 and TRBJ1-1; D is ambiguous. The CDR3 has 13 amino acids. CDR1 NNHDY and CDR2 SYVADS come from the germline V gene. V was shortened by 2 bases and J by 0 bases, with 5 bases between the two germline ends. Here the CDR3 reads CASSDYANTEVFF. The covered CDR3 bases are TGTGCCAGCAGTGACTATGCAAACACA.

Worth noting for this clone: The gene names given are mouse names. The read ends 4 residues shy of where the CDR3 ends; the end is completed using the germline J gene. The chain carries TRBV13-3 and TRBJ2-3; 7 bases align to TRBD1. V shed 4 bases, J shed 0 bases, and the junction held 11 bases outside the gene matches. The V gene's germline CDR1 is NNHDY and CDR2 SYVADS. The CDR3 contains 17 residues. The chain's CDR3 is CASSPRWTGASAETLYF. The sequenced CDR3 bases are TGTGCCAGCAGTCCCCGGTGGACAGGAGCTAGTGCAGAA.

A note on this clone: Genes and germline come from the mouse. Read sequence stops 4 residues before the CDR3 end, and the germline J gene provides the missing end. This chain links TRBV29 with TRBJ1-2, with D possibly being TRBD1 (5 bases). The V and J ends lost 6 bases and 2 bases respectively, with 10 bases between them. This CDR3 has 13 amino acids. In germline, CDR1 is MSHET, CDR2 SYDVDS. The part of the CDR3 DNA that was read is TGTGCTAGCAGCCAACAGGAGAACTCC. Protein sequence: CASSQQENS. From start to end, the CDR3 is CASSQQENSDYTF.

As concerns this clone: Gene names refer to mouse genes. The read is 4 residues too short to cover the CDR3 end, so that end is filled in from the germline J gene. The sample holds other DNA sequences that translate to the same CDR3. J is TRBJ2-7 and V is TRBV13-2, with TRBD2 identical over 10 bases. Trimming took 3 bases from V and 3 from J; bases not matched to a gene: 3. The CDR3 covers 14 residues. Germline CDR1 NNHNN, CDR2 SYGAGS (reference sequence). The sequenced part of the CDR3 DNA is TGTGCCAGCGGTGCCCTGGGGGGGCGCTAT. This translates into CASGALGGRY. The entire CDR3 is CASGALGGRYEQYF.

In regard to this clone: The gene symbols are mouse symbols. This CDR3 is CTCSAAGGAGAEQFF. The DNA read from the CDR3 is TGCACCTGCAGTGCAGCAGGGGGCGCGGGGGCT. The chain recombines TRBV1 with TRBJ2-1, with 8 bases matching TRBD1. Coverage ceases 4 residues before the CDR3 finishes, and the germline J gene fills in the end. CDR3 length: 15 amino acids. The germline CDR1 and CDR2 sequences are NSQYPW and LRSPGD (reference sequence).

To note about this clone: Any gene name here is a mouse gene name. The read stops 4 residues short of the end of the CDR3; the missing end is completed from the germline J gene. This chain uses TRBV13-1 with TRBJ1-2, with TRBD1 matching 10 bases. CDR1 is NSHNY and CDR2 is SYGAGN in the germline V gene. This CDR3 comprises 14 residues. Partial CDR3 DNA: TGTGCCAGCAAGGCCGGGACAGGGGTCCCC. Protein product: CASKAGTGVP. Given in full, the CDR3 is CASKAGTGVPDYTF.

This clone turned up a few times. Genes here carry mouse names. CDR3 protein: CASSLTGPEQFF. The sequenced part of the CDR3 DNA is TGTGCCAGCAGTTTGACAGGGCCT. This chain connects TRBV14 to TRBJ2-1; 7 bases are a match to TRBD1. The read gets to within 4 residues of the CDR3 end, and the germline J gene fills in the rest. Germline V gene lookup returns CDR1 SGHDT and CDR2 FRDEAV. CDR3 length equals 12 residues. Variable domain in full (rest from reference TRBV14 and TRBJ2-1): EAGVTQSPRYAVLQEGQAVSFWCDPISGHDTLYWYQQPRDQGPQLLVYFRDEAVIDNSQLPSDRFSAVRPKGTNSTLKIQSAKQGDTATYLCASSLTGPEQFFGPGTRLTVL.

This clone was detected a few times. The listed genes are named as in mouse. The read stops 3 residues short of the end of the CDR3; the missing end is completed from the germline J gene. This sequence joins TRBV19 and TRBJ1-6, with D possibly matching TRBD1 (5 bases). TRBJ1-6 is flagged as an ORF with uncertain function. V was shortened by 2 bases and J by 5 bases, with 5 bases between the two germline ends. Germline CDR1 reads FNHDT; CDR2 reads SITEND (reference sequence). CDR3 length: 13 residues. The DNA read from the CDR3 is TGTGCCAGCAGTATGGACAATAATTCGCCC. Its translation: CASSMDNNSP. The complete CDR3 sequence is CASSMDNNSPLYF.

Concerning this clone: Gene names follow the mouse nomenclature. The observed sequence ends 4 residues before the CDR3 terminus, with the missing tail filled in from the germline J gene. This chain uses TRBV5 with TRBJ2-1; 7 nucleotides agree with TRBD1. Germline V gives CDR1 LGHNA, CDR2 YNLKQL (reference sequence). J lost 1 base, V lost 2 bases, and 2 bases had no gene match. CDR3 length: 15 residues. The sequenced part of the CDR3 DNA is TGTGCCAGCAGCCAAATGACAGGGAACTATGCT. It specifies CASSQMTGNYA. The full CDR3 sequence reads CASSQMTGNYAEQFF.

Points on this clone: The gene names here belong to mouse. The read stops 4 residues short of the end of the CDR3; the missing end is completed from the germline J gene. The chain is built from TRBV19 and TRBJ1-1; D is perhaps TRBD1 (6 bases). Trimming left V 4 bases short and J 0 bases short, with 10 bases between. The length of the CDR3 is 14 residues. Germline V gene sequence: CDR1 FNHDT, CDR2 SITEND (reference sequence). CDR3 DNA, as far as it was read: TGTGCCAGCAGTCCCTGGACAGCAAACACA. It yields the protein CASSPWTANT. The whole CDR3 sequence reads CASSPWTANTEVFF.

In the case of this clone: Gene names denote mouse genes. The CDR3 extends 4 residues past the end of the read, so its final part is completed from the germline J gene. The rearrangement links TRBV1 to TRBJ2-5; D might be TRBD1 (6 bases). This CDR3 contains 12 residues. Germline V gene data show CDR1 as NSQYPW and CDR2 as LRSPGD (reference sequence). The CDR3 here is CTCSHREDTQYF. The DNA read from the CDR3 is TGCACCTGCAGTCACAGGGAAGAC.

Concerning this clone: The genes and germline here are from mouse. CDR3 bases read: TGTGCCAGCAGTGTCCTCTCTGGGGGGCACTAT. It yields the protein CASSVLSGGHY. The whole CDR3 region reads CASSVLSGGHYEQYF. The chain joins TRBV13-1 to TRBJ2-7, with 8 bases that match TRBD2. The read stops 4 residues short of the end of the CDR3; the missing end is completed from the germline J gene. The CDR3 consists of 15 residues. CDR1 and CDR2 from the germline V gene are NSHNY and SYGAGN. J was trimmed by 3 bases and V by 3 bases; bases with no gene match: 8.

As to this clone: The germline and genes are mouse ones. The read terminates 4 residues ahead of where the CDR3 ends, so the germline J gene completes it. The chain combines TRBV13-1 with TRBJ2-2; 8 bases agree with TRBD2. The CDR3 runs to 15 residues. V lost 5 bases and J lost 4; bases outside the gene matches: 7. CDR1 and CDR2 from the germline V gene are NSHNY and SYGAGN. Here the CDR3 reads CASRRGLGGTGQLYF. CDR3 bases read: TGTGCCAGCAGACGCGGACTGGGAGGCACCGGG.

This clone has only a few counts. Germline and genes: mouse. From the germline J gene comes the end of the CDR3, since the read stops 4 residues before it. The V and J genes are TRBV21 and TRBJ2-2; 7 bases match TRBD1. TRBV21 falls under the ORF class, with uncertain function. J gave up 0 bases and V 4 bases, and 2 bases lay outside the gene matches. The CDR3 is made up of 15 amino acids. The CDR3 DNA, read in part, is TGTGCTAGCAGTCGGACAGGCTCAAACACCGGG. This translates into CASSRTGSNTG. The entire CDR3 protein reads CASSRTGSNTGQLYF.

In its sample, this clone was seen a few times. Here the gene names and germline are mouse. The read ends 4 residues shy of where the CDR3 ends; the end is completed using the germline J gene. This chain uses TRBV13-2 with TRBJ2-5, with 9 bases matching TRBD2. Trimming took 2 bases from V and 2 from J; bases not matched to a gene: 6. Per germline, CDR1 NNHNN and CDR2 SYGAGS (reference sequence). The CDR3 is 16 amino acids. The CDR3 is CASGDAGGEAQDTQYF. CDR3 bases read: TGTGCCAGCGGTGACGCTGGGGGGGAGGCCCAAGAC.

This clone occurred a few times. Any gene name here is a mouse gene name. The read halts 4 residues ahead of the CDR3 end, with the missing end drawn from the germline J gene. The rearrangement joins TRBV19 to TRBJ1-1; D is unresolved. Trimming cost V 1 base and J 0 bases, with 13 bases left between them. This CDR3 is built from 16 residues. Germline loops: CDR1 FNHDT, CDR2 SITEND (reference sequence). CDR3 sequence reads: CASSITPTYANTEVFF. The CDR3 DNA, read in part, is TGTGCCAGCAGTATAACCCCGACATATGCAAACACA.

To note about this clone: Gene names and germline match the mouse. Coverage ceases 4 residues before the CDR3 finishes, and the germline J gene fills in the end. The V and J genes are TRBV13-1 and TRBJ2-1; TRBD2 aligns across 10 bases. Germline V gene data show CDR1 as NSHNY and CDR2 as SYGAGN. The CDR3 is 15 amino acids. After removal of 5 bases from V and 6 bases from J, the junction contained 8 bases not matched to a gene. CDR3 bases read: TGTGCCAGCAGGGCTGGGGGGGCGAACAGTGCT. Amino acid sequence: CASRAGGANSA. The entire CDR3 reads CASRAGGANSAEQFF.

About this clone itself: Gene labels here are mouse ones. The read ends 4 residues early relative to the CDR3; the germline J gene fills the gap. The chain is built from TRBV13-3 and TRBJ2-2, with 7 positions matching TRBD1. V lost 2 bases and J lost 3; bases outside the gene matches: 7. CDR1 and CDR2 from the germline V gene are NNHDY and SYVADS. The length of the CDR3 is 16 residues. The covered CDR3 bases are TGTGCCAGCAGTGAGCGACAGGGAAGAGACACCGGG. This gives the protein CASSERQGRDTG. The full CDR3 sequence reads CASSERQGRDTGQLYF.

As concerns this clone: These gene names are mouse names. The read ends 4 residues before the CDR3 terminus; that terminus is restored from the germline J gene. The gene calls are TRBV13-2 and TRBJ2-1, with a weak D call TRBD1 (6 bases). Germline V gene lookup returns CDR1 NNHNN and CDR2 SYGAGS (reference sequence). CDR3 length: 14 residues. V lost 2 bases and J lost 3, with 9 bases in between. CDR3 DNA, as far as it was read: TGTGCCAGCGGTGAAGGGACAACCTATGCT. Translating gives CASGEGTTYA. The full CDR3 is CASGEGTTYAEQFF.

To note about this clone: The listed genes are named as in mouse. The read gets to within 4 residues of the CDR3 end, and the germline J gene fills in the rest. The rearrangement uses TRBV13-2 and TRBJ2-2; TRBD1 matches at 9 bases. Trimming took 0 bases from V and 3 from J; bases not matched to a gene: 3. The CDR3 spans 16 residues. The germline V gene has CDR1 NNHNN and CDR2 SYGAGS (reference sequence). The part of the CDR3 DNA that was read is TGTGCCAGCGGTGATGCCCGGACAGGGGACACCGGG. This sequence encodes CASGDARTGDTG. The full CDR3 is CASGDARTGDTGQLYF.

Concerning this clone itself: Mouse gene names and germline throughout. The read terminates 4 residues before the CDR3 end, so the remaining end is supplied by the germline J gene. The chain couples TRBV19 to TRBJ2-3; 10 bases are a match to TRBD2. Germline V gene data show CDR1 as FNHDT and CDR2 as SITEND (reference sequence). V lost 5 bases to trimming and J lost 0 bases; unmatched junction nucleotides: 9. The CDR3 totals 17 residues. The part of the CDR3 DNA that was read is TGTGCCAGCAGCCCTGGGACTGGGGAACCTAGTGCAGAA. It encodes CASSPGTGEPSAE. The CDR3 reads in full as CASSPGTGEPSAETLYF.

A word on this clone: Genes here carry mouse names. The read finishes 4 residues shy of the CDR3 end, and the germline J gene is used to complete it. The V gene is TRBV13-3, the J gene TRBJ2-1; a weak D match, TRBD1 (5 bases). This CDR3 region has 14 residues. CDR1 and CDR2 from the germline V gene are NNHDY and SYVADS. V was cut by 5 bases and J by 0 bases, with 9 bases left in between. The DNA read from the CDR3 is TGTGCCAGCAGGGTCAGGGATAACTATGCT. Amino acids: CASRVRDNYA. The whole CDR3 protein is CASRVRDNYAEQFF.

In its sample, this clone was seen a few times. Each gene name is a mouse one. Read data end 3 residues before the CDR3 end; the end is taken from the germline J gene. Additional DNA sequences in this sample encode the identical CDR3. V and J are TRBV19 and TRBJ1-6; D ambiguous. TRBJ1-6 falls under the ORF class, with uncertain function. The CDR3 covers 14 residues. V lost 5 bases and J lost 0, with 6 bases in between. Germline CDR1 FNHDT, CDR2 SITEND (reference sequence). CDR3 DNA (partial): TGTGCCAGCAGGCAGAATTCCTATAATTCGCCC. It specifies CASRQNSYNSP. The whole CDR3 sequence reads CASRQNSYNSPLYF.

This clone was seen more than once but under ten times. Gene names denote mouse genes. Read sequence stops 4 residues before the CDR3 end, and the germline J gene provides the missing end. The chain joins TRBV17 to TRBJ2-5; D remains ambiguous. CDR1 MNHDT and CDR2 YYDKIL come from the germline V gene. V lost 2 bases, J lost 0 bases, and 6 bases lay in between. The length of the CDR3 is 14 residues. CDR3 DNA (partial): TGTGCTAGCAGTAGAAGACAAAACCAAGAC. Translated, it gives CASSRRQNQD. The whole CDR3 sequence is CASSRRQNQDTQYF.

As for this clone: Mouse gene names and germline throughout. The CDR3 extends 4 residues past the end of the read, so its final part is completed from the germline J gene. The chain is built from TRBV31 and TRBJ2-5; maybe TRBD1 (5 bases). The CDR3 runs 13 residues. Trimming removed 4 bases from V and 2 bases from J, with 10 bases in between. Germline V gene data show CDR1 as GKSSPN and CDR2 as SITVG. The CDR3 region is CAWTSRVQDTQYF. The CDR3 bases that were read are TGTGCCTGGACTTCCAGGGTCCAAGAC. Looking up the rest from reference TRBV31 and TRBJ2-5 gives the full variable domain: AQTIHQWPVAEIKAVGSPLSLGCTIKGKSSPNLYWYWQATGGTLQQLFYSITVGQVESVVQLNLSASRPKDDQFILSTEKLLLSHSGFYLCAWTSRVQDTQYFGPGTRLLVL.

As for this clone: Gene names and germline match the mouse. The CDR3 end falls 4 residues outside the read, so it is completed with the germline J gene. In the same sample, other DNA sequences code for this CDR3. The V call is TRBV13-2, the J call TRBJ2-3, with 11 bases that match TRBD1. J lost 2 bases, V lost 5 bases, and 4 bases had no gene match. There are 15 residues in the CDR3. Germline V gene data show CDR1 as NNHNN and CDR2 as SYGAGS (reference sequence). Incomplete CDR3 DNA: TGTGCCAGCGGCCGGACAGGGGGCTCTGCAGAA. It translates to CASGRTGGSAE. The complete CDR3 sequence is CASGRTGGSAETLYF.

In this sample, this clone turned up a few times. Mouse gene names and germline throughout. The read halts 4 residues ahead of the CDR3 end, with the missing end drawn from the germline J gene. The chain is built from TRBV14 and TRBJ2-1, with 7 positions matching TRBD2. Germline loops: CDR1 SGHDT, CDR2 FRDEAV. The CDR3 spans 14 residues. The V gene end was trimmed by 2 bases and the J gene end by 5 bases; junction bases not matched to a gene: 4. The CDR3 bases that were read are TGTGCCAGCAGTTTGAACTGGGGAGATGCT. It codes for CASSLNWGDA. The entire CDR3 protein reads CASSLNWGDAEQFF.

About this clone: Each gene name is a mouse one. The read ends 4 residues early relative to the CDR3; the germline J gene fills the gap. Other DNA sequences in this specimen translate into the identical CDR3. The chain joins TRBV13-2 to TRBJ2-7, with D possibly matching TRBD1 (6 bases). The CDR3 contains 12 residues. Germline CDR1 reads NNHNN; CDR2 reads SYGAGS (reference sequence). The DNA read from the CDR3 is TGTGCCAGCGGTGCCACAGGGTAT. Its translation is CASGATGY. The full-length CDR3 reads as CASGATGYEQYF.

As regards this clone: Gene labels here are mouse ones. The read terminates 4 residues ahead of where the CDR3 ends, so the germline J gene completes it. Other DNA sequences in this specimen translate into the identical CDR3. The gene calls are TRBV5 and TRBJ2-4; no reliable D call. This CDR3 has 13 residues. The V and J ends lost 3 bases and 0 bases respectively, with 4 bases between them. Per the germline V gene, CDR1 is LGHNA and CDR2 is YNLKQL (reference sequence). CDR3 DNA, as far as it was read: TGTGCCAGCAGCCAGTCTAGTCAAAAC. Encoded protein: CASSQSSQN. From start to end, the CDR3 is CASSQSSQNTLYF.

This clone has only a few counts. Gene and germline names: mouse. The read halts 4 residues ahead of the CDR3 end, with the missing end drawn from the germline J gene. The chain carries TRBV13-3 and TRBJ2-3, with 8 bases that match TRBD2. Germline V gives CDR1 NNHDY, CDR2 SYVADS. Trimming took 5 bases from V and 2 from J; bases not matched to a gene: 10. This CDR3 region has 16 residues. The DNA read from the CDR3 is TGTGCCAGCAGCCCTGACTGGGGACCCCTTGCAGAA. It encodes CASSPDWGPLAE. From start to end, the CDR3 is CASSPDWGPLAETLYF.